In its sample, the clone carrying this T cell receptor beta chain was seen once. This sample is part of a study of blood T cell repertoires in COVID-19. Study overall: Researchers got acute and convalescent COVID-19 samples from the United States, Italy and Spain. The analysed material was cDNA or gDNA that came from T cells, B-cell-depleted T cells, or PBMCs.

Assay: immunoSEQ multiplex PCR; the TCRdb copy retains only in-frame clones and omits some. Of roughly 190,000 clones in the sample, around 82% were seen once. The specimen sequenced was PBMCs or T cells enriched from blood (not recorded which). The receptor's source is a woman aged 55-70 years with acute COVID-19.

The CDR3 nucleotides are TGCGCCAGCAGCCTCATGCTAACAGGGTTGAGCGGCTACACCTTC. It codes for CASSLMLTGLSGYTF. The rearrangement uses TRBV4-3 and TRBJ1-2; tentatively, D is TRBD1 (6 bases). Per germline, CDR1 LGHNA and CDR2 YSLEER. Trimming cost V 4 bases and J 8 bases, with 20 bases left between them. The CDR3 length is 15 residues.